The rows below give T cell receptor beta chains drawn from one sample of a study of blood T cells in healthy people across ages. MiXCR, applied by TCRdb to the 5' RACE reads, yields one record per CDR3 protein. The sample lists more than 650,000 distinct CDR3 sequences, roughly 24% occurring once. These data are also associated with another study on T cells of mothers and their children.

The material sequenced was blood. These receptors originate from a boy aged 5-17 years in good health. CDR3s include the opening cysteine and the closing phenylalanine or tryptophan. A D gene is named only where the DNA matches it firmly. Clone size is stated in some rows and not others, as once, few, many or a class when expanded.

abundance,d_gene,j_gene,v_gene,CDR3aa,CDR3nt
NA,NA,TRBJ1-2,TRBV27,CASSSWGFYGYTF,TGTGCCAGCAGTTCATGGGGCTTCTATGGCTACACCTTC
few,TRBD1,TRBJ2-7,TRBV6-6,CASSYRDRDEQYF,TGTGCCAGCAGTTACCGGGACAGGGACGAGCAGTACTTC
few,NA,TRBJ1-5,TRBV18,CASSHDGNSNQPQHF,TGTGCCAGCTCACACGACGGCAATAGCAATCAGCCCCAGCATTTT
NA,NA,TRBJ2-7,TRBV5-1,CASSSHQGGGREQYF,TGCGCCAGCAGCTCCCACCAAGGGGGGGGGCGAGAGCAGTACTTC
NA,NA,TRBJ2-5,TRBV3-1,CASSQERSYQETQYF,TGTGCCAGCAGCCAAGAGCGAAGTTACCAAGAGACCCAGTACTTC
few,TRBD2,TRBJ2-6,TRBV5-5,CASSLWEGGANVLTF,TGTGCCAGCAGCTTATGGGAGGGAGGGGCCAACGTCCTGACTTTC
few,NA,TRBJ1-2,TRBV5-6,CASSFSSAGYTF,TGTGCCAGCAGCTTTTCGTCCGCCGGCTACACCTTC
many,NA,TRBJ2-2,TRBV9,CASGGTGELFF,TGTGCCAGCGGGGGGACCGGGGAGCTGTTTTTT
NA,TRBD2,TRBJ2-2,TRBV29-1,CSGLAGGNTGELFF,TGCAGCGGCCTAGCGGGGGGGAACACCGGGGAGCTGTTTTTT
NA,NA,TRBJ2-3,TRBV28,CASSFRGWAVLSDGDTQYF,TGTGCCAGCAGTTTTAGGGGATGGGCAGTCCTCTCCGATGGAGATACGCAGTATTTT
few,NA,TRBJ1-4,TRBV5-5,CASRSGRTNEKLFF,TGTGCCAGCAGATCGGGGCGAACTAATGAAAAACTGTTTTTT
NA,TRBD2,TRBJ2-1,TRBV6-2/TRBV6-3,CASTLRGRGGYYSYNEQFF,TGTGCCAGCACCCTCCGGGGCCGGGGGGGCTATTACTCCTACAATGAGCAGTTCTTC
NA,TRBD2,TRBJ2-7,TRBV5-1,CASSLTSGGYIEQYF,TGCGCCAGCAGCTTGACTAGCGGGGGGTATATCGAGCAGTACTTC
few,TRBD2,TRBJ2-1,TRBV14,CASSLRRRIAGGQYNEQFF,TGTGCCAGCAGCCTCCGAAGGCGGATAGCGGGGGGGCAGTACAATGAGCAGTTCTTC
NA,NA,TRBJ2-4,TRBV3-1,CASSQPSRNIQYF,TGTGCCAGCAGCCAGCCCTCTAGGAACATTCAGTACTTC